The rows below give T cell receptor beta chains drawn from one sample of a study of read filtering for tumor transcriptome and immune sequencing. Using its own MiXCR run on the reads, TCRdb lists one record per CDR3 protein. Of roughly 41,000 distinct CDR3 sequences listed, about 13% are singletons. Material for sequencing was a population of CD138-negative cells sorted from bone marrow. These receptors originate from a donor at least 40 years old with multiple myeloma. Each CDR3 is given with its conserved first and last residue. Fields, in order: CDR3 DNA, CDR3 protein, V gene, D gene, CDR3 length, J gene, clone size. A D gene is named only where the DNA matches it firmly. Part of the rows lack a size; the others show once, few, many or a class for expanded clones.

CDR3nt: TGTGCCAGCAGCTCTATGGCCCGGGGGCGATCCTATAGCAATCAGCCCCAGCATTTT; CDR3aa: CASSSMARGRSYSNQPQHF; v_gene: TRBV7-8; d_gene: NA; len: 19; j_gene: TRBJ1-5; abundance: many
CDR3nt: TGTGCCAGCAGCCTCTTGGGGGGCAATCAGCCCCAGCATTTT; CDR3aa: CASSLLGGNQPQHF; v_gene: TRBV7-2; d_gene: NA; len: 14; j_gene: TRBJ1-5; abundance: NA
CDR3nt: TGCAGTGCCGCTGCTAAGGGTAGGGGGGGGGGCAATCAGCCCCAGCATTTT; CDR3aa: CSAAAKGRGGGNQPQHF; v_gene: TRBV20-1; d_gene: NA; len: 17; j_gene: TRBJ1-5; abundance: many
CDR3nt: TGTGCCAGCAGCTCATTGCAAGATACGCAGTATTTT; CDR3aa: CASSSLQDTQYF; v_gene: TRBV5-4; d_gene: NA; len: 12; j_gene: TRBJ2-3; abundance: many
CDR3nt: TGTGCCAGTAGAGCTGGACCGGGTAGCAATCAGCCCCAGCATTTT; CDR3aa: CASRAGPGSNQPQHF; v_gene: TRBV19; d_gene: NA; len: 15; j_gene: TRBJ1-5; abundance: many
CDR3nt: TGTGCCAGCAGTTACGGACTTTCCTTCTCCTACGAGCAGTACTTC; CDR3aa: CASSYGLSFSYEQYF; v_gene: TRBV6-2/TRBV6-3; d_gene: NA; len: 15; j_gene: TRBJ2-7; abundance: many
CDR3nt: TGTGCCAGCAGCTATGGACAGGGGACCGAGCAGTACTTC; CDR3aa: CASSYGQGTEQYF; v_gene: TRBV6-2/TRBV6-3; d_gene: TRBD1; len: 13; j_gene: TRBJ2-7; abundance: many
CDR3nt: TGTGCCAGCAGTTTATCGTATCTGCTAGCGGGAGCCGGTGAGCAGTTCTTC; CDR3aa: CASSLSYLLAGAGEQFF; v_gene: TRBV27; d_gene: TRBD2; len: 17; j_gene: TRBJ2-1; abundance: many
CDR3nt: TGTGCCAGCAGCTCAGGCGGCTGGGGGCAAGAGACCCAGTACTTC; CDR3aa: CASSSGGWGQETQYF; v_gene: TRBV9; d_gene: NA; len: 15; j_gene: TRBJ2-5; abundance: many
CDR3nt: TGTGCCAGCAGCGTAAAGGGGGCGGACACTGAAGCTTTCTTT; CDR3aa: CASSVKGADTEAFF; v_gene: TRBV9; d_gene: TRBD1; len: 14; j_gene: TRBJ1-1; abundance: many
CDR3nt: TGTGCCAGCAGCCATGACAGGGGGGCGACCTACAATGAGCAGTTCTTC; CDR3aa: CASSHDRGATYNEQFF; v_gene: TRBV5-6; d_gene: TRBD1; len: 16; j_gene: TRBJ2-1; abundance: medium-sized
CDR3nt: TGCAGTGCCCTGGACAGGGGGCAGGCCAAAAACATTCAGTACTTC; CDR3aa: CSALDRGQAKNIQYF; v_gene: TRBV20-1; d_gene: TRBD1; len: 15; j_gene: TRBJ2-4; abundance: many
CDR3nt: TGTGCCAGCAGTTTAGTCTCGGGAGGGGCCGGCTACACCTTC; CDR3aa: CASSLVSGGAGYTF; v_gene: TRBV12-3/TRBV12-4; d_gene: NA; len: 14; j_gene: TRBJ1-2; abundance: many